This TCR beta chain was sequenced in a study of regulatory T cells in long-lasting Graves disease. iRepertoire HTBI primers and Arm-PCR of CDR3 regions built TCR beta libraries. Using its own MiXCR run on the multiplex PCR reads, TCRdb lists one record per CDR3 protein. The repertoire holds roughly 500,000 distinct CDR3 sequences, with approximately 15% as singletons. V dropped 5 bases and J dropped 10; count of bases not matched to a gene: 5. The CDR3 is made up of 13 amino acids. This clonotype was observed many times. Time point described: newly diagnosed GD, antithyroid drugs for less than 3 months. The TCR library was prepared using RNA isolated from PBMCs. These data were also filed under a second study, of T cells in Graves' hyperthyroidism and ophthalmopathy. That source notes: Ophthalmopathy and stable hyperthyroidism were separated by a 13 V-J model.

The chain uses TRBV12-3 or TRBV12-4 and TRBJ2-1; 10 bases are a match to TRBD2. Sequences were derived from peripheral blood mononuclear cells (PBMCs), sampled at new diagnosis, from a patient treated with antithyroid drugs. This clonotype was obtained from a woman aged 45-60 years with Graves disease. CDR3 DNA: TGTGCCAGCAGTACCCGGACTAGCGGAGAGCAGTTCTTC. Its translation: CASSTRTSGEQFF.